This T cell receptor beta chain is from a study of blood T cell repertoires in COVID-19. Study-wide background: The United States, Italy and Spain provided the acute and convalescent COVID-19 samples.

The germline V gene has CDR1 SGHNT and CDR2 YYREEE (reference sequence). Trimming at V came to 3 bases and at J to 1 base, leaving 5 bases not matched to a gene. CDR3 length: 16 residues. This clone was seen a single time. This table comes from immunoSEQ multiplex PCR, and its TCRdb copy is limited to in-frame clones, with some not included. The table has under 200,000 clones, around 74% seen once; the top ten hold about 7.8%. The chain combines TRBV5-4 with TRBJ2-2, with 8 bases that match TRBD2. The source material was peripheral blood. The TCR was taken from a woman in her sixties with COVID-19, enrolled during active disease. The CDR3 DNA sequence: TGTGCCAGCAGCTCAGGCGCGGGGGGGAACACCGGGGAGCTGTTTTTT. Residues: CASSSGAGGNTGELFF.